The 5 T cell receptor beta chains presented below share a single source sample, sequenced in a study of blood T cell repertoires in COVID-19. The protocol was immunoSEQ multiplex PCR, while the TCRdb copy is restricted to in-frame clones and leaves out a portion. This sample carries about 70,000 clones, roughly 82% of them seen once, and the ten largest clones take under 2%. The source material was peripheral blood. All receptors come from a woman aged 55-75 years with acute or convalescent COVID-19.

In DNA, the CDR3 is TGTGCCAGCAGTGAACAGGGGTCATTCGGCGAAGCTTTCTTT. Encoded protein: CASSEQGSFGEAFF. The genes are TRBV6-1 and TRBJ1-1; perhaps TRBD1 as D (6 bases). The CDR3 spans 14 residues. Germline V CDR1 and CDR2: MNHNS, SASEGT. Between the trimmed V and J ends, which lost 2 bases and 8 bases, there was a span of 15 bases.

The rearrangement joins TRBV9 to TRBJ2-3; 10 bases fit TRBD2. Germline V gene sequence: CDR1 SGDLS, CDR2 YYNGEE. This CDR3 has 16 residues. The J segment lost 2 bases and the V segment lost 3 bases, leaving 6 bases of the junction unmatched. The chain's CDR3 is CASSAGLAALTDTQYF. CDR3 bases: TGTGCCAGCAGCGCCGGACTAGCGGCACTCACAGATACGCAGTATTTT.

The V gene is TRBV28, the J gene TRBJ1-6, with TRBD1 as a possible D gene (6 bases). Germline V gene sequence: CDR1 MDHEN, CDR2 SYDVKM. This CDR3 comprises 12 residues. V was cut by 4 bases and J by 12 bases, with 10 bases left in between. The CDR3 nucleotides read TGTGCCAGCAGTTCACAGGGTCTACCCCTCCACTTT. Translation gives CASSSQGLPLHF.

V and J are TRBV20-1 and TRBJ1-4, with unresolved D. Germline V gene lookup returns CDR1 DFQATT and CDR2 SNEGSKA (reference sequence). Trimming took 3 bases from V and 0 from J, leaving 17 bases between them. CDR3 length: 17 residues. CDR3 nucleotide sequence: TGCAGTGCTAGTCTACTCTTCCACCTAGCAACTAATGAAAAACTGTTTTTT. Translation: CSASLLFHLATNEKLFF.

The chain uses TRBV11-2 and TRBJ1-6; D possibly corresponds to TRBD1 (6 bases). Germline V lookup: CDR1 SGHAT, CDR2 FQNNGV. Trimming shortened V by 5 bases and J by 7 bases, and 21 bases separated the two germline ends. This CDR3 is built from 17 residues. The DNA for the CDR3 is TGTGCCAGCAGCCGCAACCCTACAGGGTTGCAGAATTCACCCCTCCACTTT. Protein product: CASSRNPTGLQNSPLHF.